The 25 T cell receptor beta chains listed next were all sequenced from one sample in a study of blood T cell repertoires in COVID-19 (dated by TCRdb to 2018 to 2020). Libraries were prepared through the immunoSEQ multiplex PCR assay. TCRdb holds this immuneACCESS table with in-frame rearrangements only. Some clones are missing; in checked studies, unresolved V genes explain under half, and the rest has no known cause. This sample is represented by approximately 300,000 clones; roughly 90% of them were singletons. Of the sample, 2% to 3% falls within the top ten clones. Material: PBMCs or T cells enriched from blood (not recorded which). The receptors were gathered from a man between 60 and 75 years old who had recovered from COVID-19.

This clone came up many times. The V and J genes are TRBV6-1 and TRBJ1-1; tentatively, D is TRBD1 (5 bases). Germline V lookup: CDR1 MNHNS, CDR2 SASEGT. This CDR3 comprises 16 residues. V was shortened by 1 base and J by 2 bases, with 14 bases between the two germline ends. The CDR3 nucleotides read TGTGCCAGCAGTGAAGGGGGCGGAATGGGAAACACTGAAGCTTTCTTT. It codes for CASSEGGGMGNTEAFF.

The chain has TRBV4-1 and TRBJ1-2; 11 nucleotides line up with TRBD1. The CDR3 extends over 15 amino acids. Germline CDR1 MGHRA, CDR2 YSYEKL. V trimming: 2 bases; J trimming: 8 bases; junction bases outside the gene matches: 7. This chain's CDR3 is CASSQSGQGASGYTF. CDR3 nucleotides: TGCGCCAGCAGCCAATCAGGACAGGGGGCGAGCGGCTACACCTTC.

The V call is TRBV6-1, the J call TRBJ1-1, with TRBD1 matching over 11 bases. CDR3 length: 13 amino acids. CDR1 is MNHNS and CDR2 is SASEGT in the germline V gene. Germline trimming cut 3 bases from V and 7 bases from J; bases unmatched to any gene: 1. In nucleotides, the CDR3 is TGTGCCAGCAGTGAGGGACAGGGGGGTGAAGCTTTCTTT. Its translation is CASSEGQGGEAFF.

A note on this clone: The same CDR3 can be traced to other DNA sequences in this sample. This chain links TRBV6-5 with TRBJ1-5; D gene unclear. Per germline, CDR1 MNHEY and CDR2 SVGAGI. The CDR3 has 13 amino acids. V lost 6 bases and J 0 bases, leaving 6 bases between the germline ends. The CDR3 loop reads CASRTSSNQPQHF. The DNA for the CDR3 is TGTGCCAGCAGGACATCTAGCAATCAGCCCCAGCATTTT.

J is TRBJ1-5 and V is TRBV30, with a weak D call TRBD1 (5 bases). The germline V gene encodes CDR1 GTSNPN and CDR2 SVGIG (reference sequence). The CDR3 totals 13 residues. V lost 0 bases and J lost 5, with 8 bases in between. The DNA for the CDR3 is TGTGCCTGGAGTGTAGACAGATATCAGCCCCAGCATTTT. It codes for CAWSVDRYQPQHF. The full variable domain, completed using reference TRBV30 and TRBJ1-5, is SQTIHQWPATLVQPVGSPLSLECTVEGTSNPNLYWYRQAAGRGLQLLFYSVGIGQISSEVPQNLSASRPQDRQFILSSKKLLLSDSGFYLCAWSVDRYQPQHFGDGTRLSIL.

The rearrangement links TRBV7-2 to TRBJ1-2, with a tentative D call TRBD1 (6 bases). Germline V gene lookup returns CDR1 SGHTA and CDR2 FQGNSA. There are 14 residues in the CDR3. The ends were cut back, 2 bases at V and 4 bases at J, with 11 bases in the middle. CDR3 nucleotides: TGTGCCAGCAGCTTACAGGGGTATACCTATGGCTACACCTTC. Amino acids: CASSLQGYTYGYTF.

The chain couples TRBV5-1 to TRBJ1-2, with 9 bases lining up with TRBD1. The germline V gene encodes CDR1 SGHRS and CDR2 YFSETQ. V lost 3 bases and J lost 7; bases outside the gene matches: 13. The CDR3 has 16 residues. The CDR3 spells CASSSIDTGGLVGYTF. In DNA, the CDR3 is TGCGCCAGCAGCTCGATAGACACAGGGGGCTTGGTTGGCTACACCTTC.

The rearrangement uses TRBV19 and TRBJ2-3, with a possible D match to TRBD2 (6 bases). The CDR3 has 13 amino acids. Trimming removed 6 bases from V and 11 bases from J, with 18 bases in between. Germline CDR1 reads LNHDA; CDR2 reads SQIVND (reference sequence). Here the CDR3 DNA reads TGTGCCAGTAGCCCGCACCGGGACTCCCAGCAGTATTTT. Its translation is CASSPHRDSQQYF.

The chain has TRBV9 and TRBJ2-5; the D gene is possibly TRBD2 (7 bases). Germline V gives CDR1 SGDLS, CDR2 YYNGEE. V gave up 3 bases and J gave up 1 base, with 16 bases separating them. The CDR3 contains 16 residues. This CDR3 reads CASSAQGAGAQETQYF. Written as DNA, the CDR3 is TGTGCCAGCAGCGCGCAGGGTGCGGGGGCCCAAGAGACCCAGTACTTC.

Here the CDR3 DNA reads TGTGCCTGGGGTAGCGGGATCACAGATGAGCAGTTCTTC. Translating it yields CAWGSGITDEQFF. J is TRBJ2-1 and V is TRBV30, with 8 bases aligning to TRBD2. Trimming removed 5 bases from V and 8 bases from J; junction bases left unmatched: 8. In germline, CDR1 is GTSNPN, CDR2 SVGIG (reference sequence). The CDR3 has 13 residues.

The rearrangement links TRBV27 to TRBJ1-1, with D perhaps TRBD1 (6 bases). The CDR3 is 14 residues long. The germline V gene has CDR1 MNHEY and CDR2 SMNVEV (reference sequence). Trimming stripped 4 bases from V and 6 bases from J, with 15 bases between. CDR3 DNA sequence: TGTGCCAGCAGTTCCCAGGGGTCGAGGGCTGAAGCTTTCTTT. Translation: CASSSQGSRAEAFF.

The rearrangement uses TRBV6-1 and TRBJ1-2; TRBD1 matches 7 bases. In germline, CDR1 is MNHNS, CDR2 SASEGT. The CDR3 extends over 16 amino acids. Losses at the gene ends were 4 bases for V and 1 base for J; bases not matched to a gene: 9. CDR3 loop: CASSVRTGYNNYGYTF. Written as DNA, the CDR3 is TGTGCCAGCAGTGTTAGGACAGGATATAATAACTATGGCTACACCTTC.

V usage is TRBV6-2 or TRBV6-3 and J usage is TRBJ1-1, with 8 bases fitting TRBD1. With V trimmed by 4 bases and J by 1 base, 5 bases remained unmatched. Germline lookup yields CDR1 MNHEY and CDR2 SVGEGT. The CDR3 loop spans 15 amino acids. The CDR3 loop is CASSSRQGSNTEAFF. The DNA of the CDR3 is TGTGCCAGCAGTTCCAGACAGGGGTCGAACACTGAAGCTTTCTTT.

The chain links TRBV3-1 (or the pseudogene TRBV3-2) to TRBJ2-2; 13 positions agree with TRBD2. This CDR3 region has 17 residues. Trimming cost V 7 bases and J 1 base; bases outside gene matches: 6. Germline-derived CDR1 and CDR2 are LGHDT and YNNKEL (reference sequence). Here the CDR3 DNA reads TGTGCCAGCACAAGACTAGCGGGGGGAAAGAACACCGGGGAGCTGTTTTTT. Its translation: CASTRLAGGKNTGELFF.

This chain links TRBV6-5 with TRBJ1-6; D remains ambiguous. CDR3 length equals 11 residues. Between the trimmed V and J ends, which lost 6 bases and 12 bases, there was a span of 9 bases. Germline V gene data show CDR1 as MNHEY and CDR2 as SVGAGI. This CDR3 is CASSPRGPLHF. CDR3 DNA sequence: TGTGCCAGCAGCCCGCGGGGACCCCTCCACTTT.

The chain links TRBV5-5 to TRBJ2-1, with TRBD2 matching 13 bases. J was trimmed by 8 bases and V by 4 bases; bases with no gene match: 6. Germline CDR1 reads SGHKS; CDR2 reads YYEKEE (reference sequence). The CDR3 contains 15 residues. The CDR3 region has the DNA TGTGCCAGCAGCACAGGACTAGCGGGAGTCTATGAGCAGTTCTTC. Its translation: CASSTGLAGVYEQFF.

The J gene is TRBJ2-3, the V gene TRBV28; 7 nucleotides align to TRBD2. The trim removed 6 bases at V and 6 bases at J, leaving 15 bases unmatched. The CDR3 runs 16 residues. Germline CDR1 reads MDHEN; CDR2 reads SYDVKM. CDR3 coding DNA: TGTGCCAGCAGCGGTAAAGGGCTAGCGGAGGGGGATACGCAGTATTTT. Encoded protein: CASSGKGLAEGDTQYF.

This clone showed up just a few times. CDR3 sequence (DNA): TGTGCCAGCAGTGAGCGGGACAGGGGCGGCCAGCCCCAGCATTTT. Amino acids: CASSERDRGGQPQHF. V gene TRBV6-1 combines with J gene TRBJ1-5, with 10 bases fitting TRBD1. Trimming removed 3 bases from V and 7 bases from J; junction bases left unmatched: 6. Germline lookup yields CDR1 MNHNS and CDR2 SASEGT. This CDR3 has 15 residues.

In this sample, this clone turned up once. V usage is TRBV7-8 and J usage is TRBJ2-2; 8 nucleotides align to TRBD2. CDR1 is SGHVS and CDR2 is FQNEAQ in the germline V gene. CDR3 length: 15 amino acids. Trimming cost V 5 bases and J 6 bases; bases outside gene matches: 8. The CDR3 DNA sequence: TGTGCCAGCAGCCCTGTTAGCGGGGTGGCCGGGGAGCTGTTTTTT. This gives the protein CASSPVSGVAGELFF.

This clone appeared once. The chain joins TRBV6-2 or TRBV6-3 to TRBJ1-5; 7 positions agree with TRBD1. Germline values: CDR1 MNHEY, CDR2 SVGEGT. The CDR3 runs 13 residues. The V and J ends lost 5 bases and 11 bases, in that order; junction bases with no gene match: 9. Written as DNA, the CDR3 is TGTGCCAGCAGTAAGACAGGGACCAGGACCCAGCATTTT. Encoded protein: CASSKTGTRTQHF.

The CDR3 is CASGRLAFNEQYF. CDR3 nucleotide sequence: TGTGCCAGCGGGCGCCTAGCTTTCAACGAGCAGTACTTC. The chain couples TRBV3-1 (or the pseudogene TRBV3-2) to TRBJ2-7; maybe TRBD2 (5 bases). Germline-derived CDR1 and CDR2 are LGHDT and YNNKEL (reference sequence). The CDR3 extends over 13 amino acids. Between the trimmed V and J ends, which lost 8 bases and 5 bases, there was a span of 16 bases.

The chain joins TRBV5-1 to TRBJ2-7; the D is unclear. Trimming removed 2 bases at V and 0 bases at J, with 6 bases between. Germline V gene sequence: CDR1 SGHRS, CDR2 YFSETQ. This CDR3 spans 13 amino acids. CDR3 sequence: CASSLVSSYEQYF. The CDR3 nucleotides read TGCGCCAGCAGCTTAGTTAGCTCCTACGAGCAGTACTTC.

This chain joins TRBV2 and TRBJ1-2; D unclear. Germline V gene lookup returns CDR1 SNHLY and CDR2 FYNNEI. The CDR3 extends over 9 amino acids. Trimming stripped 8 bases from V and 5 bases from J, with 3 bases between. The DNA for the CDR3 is TGTGCCAGCTCGTATGGCTACACCTTC. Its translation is CASSYGYTF.

CDR3 bases: TGTGCCAGCAGTTACTCGATCGGGGTGGGTAACACTGAAGCTTTCTTT. Translation gives CASSYSIGVGNTEAFF. The rearrangement uses TRBV6-5 and TRBJ1-1; D unclear. This CDR3 region has 16 residues. From germline, CDR1 is MNHEY and CDR2 SVGAGI. Deletions cut 0 bases from V and 2 bases from J, with 13 bases between.

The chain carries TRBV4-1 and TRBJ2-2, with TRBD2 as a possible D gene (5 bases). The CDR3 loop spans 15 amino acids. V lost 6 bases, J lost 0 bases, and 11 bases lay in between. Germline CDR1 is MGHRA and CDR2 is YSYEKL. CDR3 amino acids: CASRFSGTNTGELFF. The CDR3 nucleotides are TGCGCCAGCAGGTTCAGCGGAACGAACACCGGGGAGCTGTTTTTT.